Detailed here is one T cell receptor beta chain. Clones were read by immunoSEQ multiplex PCR, and TCRdb kept only the in-frame ones, dropping some. The data show about 30,000 clones, 90% seen once. The record originates from a study of multiple sclerosis patients with progressive multifocal leukoencephalopathy. Germline V gives CDR1 LNHDA, CDR2 SQIVND (reference sequence). The CDR3 length is 15 residues. Trimming took off 5 bases at V and 6 bases at J, with 17 bases between the two ends. The time point denotes: 12 to 13 months of natalizumab therapy. Samples T1 and T2 were drawn at 6 and 12 months of therapy, respectively.

The sequence was obtained from a human donor with multiple sclerosis. This chain joins TRBV19 and TRBJ1-5; D is possibly TRBD1 (5 bases). The input for sequencing was PBMCs, taken from a patient treated with natalizumab. The CDR3 loop is CASSEVGDAGQPQHF. The CDR3 DNA follows: TGTGCCAGTAGTGAGGTGGGGGACGCGGGTCAGCCCCAGCATTTT.